The clone carrying this T cell receptor beta chain has a count of ten or more. Its antigen is unknown. Patients having uncontrolled infection, another autoimmune disease, pregnancy or lactation were not included. Diagnosis relied on clinical symptoms, serum thyroxine and TRAb, thyroid ultrasound and orbital computed tomography. Regions amplified from RNA transcripts were the TCR beta CDR3 regions. When the TCR CDR3 underwent first-round RT-PCR, the HTBI primer set was used. MiXCR, applied by TCRdb to the multiplex PCR reads, yields one record per CDR3 protein. This table has hundreds of thousands of distinct CDR3 sequences, roughly 15% appearing once. The sample belongs to a study of T cells in Graves' hyperthyroidism and ophthalmopathy. Findings of the study overall: A model of 13 V-J pairs discriminated ophthalmopathy from stable hyperthyroidism.

The sample comprised blood. The source of this sequence is a woman aged 40 to 50 with Graves' ophthalmopathy.

CDR3 loop: CASSLGPQEPHEKLFF. For the CDR3, the DNA is TGCGCCAGCAGCTTGGGCCCTCAGGAGCCACATGAAAAACTGTTTTTT. The V gene is TRBV5-1, the J gene TRBJ1-4; D is unclear. Trimming took off 0 bases at V and 6 bases at J, with 15 bases between the two ends. The CDR3 totals 16 residues. The germline gives CDR1 SGHRS, CDR2 YFSETQ.